These 3 T cell receptor beta chains originate from one sample sequenced in a study of T cell clonality in common variable immunodeficiency. Method: immunoSEQ multiplex PCR; TCRdb's copy keeps in-frame clones and lacks some. This sample includes some 39,000 clones with no singletons; its ten biggest clones take up around 1.4%. Material: peripheral blood mononuclear cells. The receptor source for this set is a person between 18 and 69 years old in good health.

This clone was observed many times. The read halts 3 residues ahead of the CDR3 end, with the missing end drawn from the germline J gene. J is TRBJ1-3 and V is TRBV5-1, with a possible D match to TRBD1 (5 bases). Per germline, CDR1 SGHRS and CDR2 YFSETQ. V lost 4 bases and J 3 bases, leaving 14 bases between the germline ends. The CDR3 contains 15 residues. The CDR3 loop reads CASSRAPGNGNTIYF. The sequenced CDR3 bases are TGCGCCAGCAGCAGAGCCCCAGGGAATGGAAACACC.

This clone was observed at least ten times. The junction shows a germline mismatch at one end, possibly a read error. With the read ending 3 residues before the CDR3 end, the germline J gene is used to fill in that end. The chain is built from TRBV19 and TRBJ2-3; 10 positions match TRBD2. The CDR3 extends over 14 amino acids. Germline values: CDR1 LNHDA, CDR2 SQIVND (reference sequence). The sequenced part of the CDR3 DNA is TGTGCCAGTAGGGCTAGCGGGAGCACAGCTACG. The encoded protein is CASRASGSTAT. The full-length CDR3 reads as CASRASGSTATQYF.

This clone was counted many times. Read data end 3 residues before the CDR3 end; the end is taken from the germline J gene. The chain combines TRBV5-1 with TRBJ2-3; D gene uncertain. Germline V gene sequence: CDR1 SGHRS, CDR2 YFSETQ. V lost 0 bases, J lost 2 bases, and 10 bases lay in between. CDR3 length equals 15 residues. CDR3 protein: CASSLAVAHTDTQYF. CDR3 DNA (partial): TGCGCCAGCAGCTTGGCAGTAGCCCACACAGATACG.